Listed below are T cell receptor beta chains from one sample, sequenced in a study of intratumoral heterogeneity in liver cancer. The repertoire was sequenced with immunoSEQ multiplex PCR; TCRdb's copy has only in-frame clones and lacks some. The sample holds some 21,000 clones, just under 75% seen once. This specimen was tumor-adjacent normal tissue, taken before any cancer treatment. The receptors originated from a woman in her 70s with hepatocellular carcinoma. The CDR3 runs from the conserved cysteine through the conserved F or W. Each record gives: J gene, V gene, D gene, clone size, CDR3 DNA, CDR3 protein. A D gene is named only where the DNA matches it firmly. A clone size is listed for some rows: how often the clone was seen (once, few, many), or a class if it is expanded.

TRBJ2-7,TRBV11-3,-,-,TGTGCCAGCAGCTTAGGACCGAGCTCCTACGAGCAGTACTTC,CASSLGPSSYEQYF
TRBJ2-5,TRBV25-1,TRBD2,-,TGTGCCAGCAGTGAACTTTCTAGCGGGAGGGCCGTGGAGACCCAGTACTTC,CASSELSSGRAVETQYF
TRBJ2-7,TRBV6-5,TRBD2,few,TGTGCCAGCAGCGGACTAGACTACGAGCAGTACTTC,CASSGLDYEQYF
TRBJ2-2,TRBV25-1,TRBD1,-,TGTGCCAGCAGTGGGAGACAGGGGAGCACCGGGGAGCTGTTTTTT,CASSGRQGSTGELFF
TRBJ2-7,TRBV27,TRBD2,-,TGTGCCAGCAGTCGGACTAGCGGGACCACGGGCTCCTACGAGCAGTACTTC,CASSRTSGTTGSYEQYF
TRBJ2-5,TRBV5-5,-,-,TGTGCCAGCAGCTTTCAGACTCAAGAGACCCAGTACTTC,CASSFQTQETQYF
TRBJ1-6,TRBV4-1,-,-,TGCGCCAGCAGCCAAGATCGTGGCAGTGCCCGAAATTCACCCCTCCACTTT,CASSQDRGSARNSPLHF
TRBJ2-6,TRBV28,-,-,TGTGCCAGCACCTTACGCTCGCCAGGGGGAGGCTCTGGGGCCAACGTCCTGACTTTC,CASTLRSPGGGSGANVLTF
TRBJ1-5,TRBV24-1,TRBD1,-,TGTGCCACCAGAGACGACAGGGGAGATCAGCCCCAGCATTTT,CATRDDRGDQPQHF
TRBJ1-5,TRBV28,-,-,TGTGCCAGCAGTTGGCCATTTAAAGGGAATCAGCCCCAGCATTTT,CASSWPFKGNQPQHF
TRBJ2-7,TRBV27,-,-,TGTGCCAGCAGTTTCCCAATCTACGAGCAGTACTTC,CASSFPIYEQYF
TRBJ1-2,TRBV28,-,medium-sized,TGTGCCAGCATCATGGCCAGCCTAGGGGACGGCTACACCTTC,CASIMASLGDGYTF
TRBJ2-7,TRBV9,TRBD1,-,TGTGCCAGCAGCGTAGGGGGACAGGGTGGCTACGAGCAGTACTTC,CASSVGGQGGYEQYF
TRBJ2-2,TRBV19,TRBD1,few,TGTGCCAGTAGCGGGACAGGGAGGACCGGGGAGCTGTTTTTT,CASSGTGRTGELFF
TRBJ1-1,TRBV5-6,-,-,TGTGCCAGCAGCTTGGACTACACTGAAGCTTTCTTT,CASSLDYTEAFF
TRBJ2-1,TRBV25-1,-,-,TGTGCCAGCAGTCTAGGGGAGGCCAATGAGCAGTTCTTC,CASSLGEANEQFF
TRBJ1-1,TRBV2,-,-,TGTGCCAGCAGTGAAATTCAGCAGGCCGTTTCTGAAGCTTTCTTT,CASSEIQQAVSEAFF
TRBJ2-7,TRBV21-1,-,-,TGTGCCAGCGACGGGGGTGGCGGGAGGAGCTCCTACGAGCAGTACTTC,CASDGGGGRSSYEQYF
TRBJ2-7,TRBV7-9,-,few,TGTGCCAGCAGCTTATACGACCAGGCCTACGAGCAGTACTTC,CASSLYDQAYEQYF
TRBJ2-2,TRBV7-9,-,-,TGTGCCAGCAGCCCCTATGGCCAGGGGCGCACCGGGGAGCTGTTTTTT,CASSPYGQGRTGELFF
TRBJ1-5,TRBV7-2,-,-,TGTGCCAGCAGCTCCGATTTAAATCAGCCCCAGCATTTT,CASSSDLNQPQHF
TRBJ1-1,TRBV9,-,-,TGTGCCAGCAGCCCGGGGGGCAGGAGGACTGAAGCTTTCTTT,CASSPGGRRTEAFF
TRBJ1-2,TRBV3-1/TRBV3-2,TRBD1,-,TGTGCCAGCAGCCTCACAGGGGGCACTTTTGGCTACACCTTC,CASSLTGGTFGYTF
TRBJ2-3,TRBV9,-,-,TGTGCCAGCAGCGTAGGTGCAGGGGGCACAGATACGCAGTATTTT,CASSVGAGGTDTQYF
TRBJ2-7,TRBV5-4,TRBD1,few,TGTGCCAGCAGCTACCATACCCCGGGACAGGGACCCGAGCAGTACTTC,CASSYHTPGQGPEQYF
TRBJ2-1,TRBV7-3,-,once,TGTGCCAGCAGCTTATTTGCGGGGAGCTACAATGAGCAGTTCTTC,CASSLFAGSYNEQFF
TRBJ1-2,TRBV19,TRBD1,-,TGTGCCAGTAGAACACAGGGGAGGGATGGCTACACCTTC,CASRTQGRDGYTF
TRBJ1-6,TRBV20-1,-,-,TGCAGTGCTAGTTTGTTGGACAGCAGGCATTCACCCCTCCACTTT,CSASLLDSRHSPLHF
TRBJ1-2,TRBV19,TRBD1,-,TGTGCCAGTAGTAGGGACAGGGGGCTCTATGGCTACACCTTC,CASSRDRGLYGYTF
TRBJ1-1,TRBV7-9,TRBD1,-,TGTGCCAGCAGCTCCGGGACAGGGGGCTGGACTGAAGCTTTCTTT,CASSSGTGGWTEAFF
TRBJ1-2,TRBV6-5,-,-,TGTGCCAGCCTACAGGGCAGGGGAGAAAGTGGCTACACCTTC,CASLQGRGESGYTF
TRBJ2-5,TRBV4-1,-,-,TGCGCCAGCAGCCGGAACCTCCAAGAGACCCAGTACTTC,CASSRNLQETQYF
TRBJ2-1,TRBV7-9,TRBD1,-,TGTGCCAGCAGCCGCCCGGGACAGGTCTACAATGAGCAGTTCTTC,CASSRPGQVYNEQFF
TRBJ2-2,TRBV7-6,-,-,TGTGCCAGCAGCTTAGATGGCGGGATGAACACCGGGGAGCTGTTTTTT,CASSLDGGMNTGELFF
TRBJ2-1,TRBV19,-,-,TGTGCCAGTAGTATAAGGAGAGGGCAGGCGAGGAATGAGCAGTTCTTC,CASSIRRGQARNEQFF
TRBJ2-5,TRBV19,TRBD1,-,TGTGCCAGTAGTATCACAGGGGTGGAGACCCAGTACTTC,CASSITGVETQYF
TRBJ1-2,TRBV6-6,-,-,TGTGCCAGCAGCTCGGGAGTGCGTAGCTATGGCTACACCTTC,CASSSGVRSYGYTF
TRBJ1-6,TRBV10-2,-,-,TGCGCCAGCAGTGTGGACCCCGGCGGACCCCTCCACTTT,CASSVDPGGPLHF
TRBJ2-7,TRBV15,-,-,TGTGCCACCAGCAGAGATCGGGGACACTCCTACGAGCAGTACTTC,CATSRDRGHSYEQYF
TRBJ2-2,TRBV5-1,TRBD2,medium-sized,TGCGCCAGCAGCTTCCCTGGGGAGGGGAACACCGGGGAGCTGTTTTTT,CASSFPGEGNTGELFF
TRBJ1-6,TRBV3-1/TRBV3-2,-,-,TGTGCCAGCAGCCAAGATATCGGGGCCTCACCCCTCCACTTT,CASSQDIGASPLHF
TRBJ1-5,TRBV5-1,-,-,TGCGCCAGCAGCTTGGAGGGCTCGGGCAATCAGCCCCAGCATTTT,CASSLEGSGNQPQHF
TRBJ1-1,TRBV5-1,TRBD1,-,TGCGCCAGCAGCTCAAAAACAGGGGCTTCGAACACTGAAGCTTTCTTT,CASSSKTGASNTEAFF
TRBJ1-4,TRBV7-9,TRBD1,medium-sized,TGTGCCAGCGGAAGACAGGGGGCGGTTGAAAAACTGTTTTTT,CASGRQGAVEKLFF
TRBJ2-2,TRBV19,-,-,TGTGCCAGTAGTAGAGAGGTCCCGGACACCGGGGAGCTGTTTTTT,CASSREVPDTGELFF
TRBJ2-3,TRBV3-1/TRBV3-2,TRBD2,-,TGTGCCAGCAGTGCGGGAGGGCCATCTACGCAGTATTTT,CASSAGGPSTQYF
TRBJ2-7,TRBV28,-,-,TGTGCCAGCAGTGACCGGGACACCTCCTACGAGCAGTACTTC,CASSDRDTSYEQYF
TRBJ1-5,TRBV12-3/TRBV12-4,-,few,TGTGCCAGCAGTTTTCGGCAAAATCAGCCCCAGCATTTT,CASSFRQNQPQHF
TRBJ2-1,TRBV3-1/TRBV3-2,TRBD2,-,TGTGCCAGCAGCCACCTCCCTGGGACTACGGATAGGTTGGAGCAGTTCTTC,CASSHLPGTTDRLEQFF
TRBJ2-3,TRBV29-1,TRBD2,-,TGCGGCACTAGCGGGAGAGTCACAGATACGCAGTATTTT,CGTSGRVTDTQYF
TRBJ2-7,TRBV3-1/TRBV3-2,-,once,TGTGCCAGCAGCCAAACCCACTACGAGCAGTACTTC,CASSQTHYEQYF
TRBJ2-3,TRBV28,-,-,TGTGCCAGCAACCTACAGGGAATTGGGCAGTATTTT,CASNLQGIGQYF